This TCR beta chain was sequenced for a study of graft-versus-host responses after intestinal transplantation. Sequenced by immunoSEQ multiplex PCR; TCRdb stores in-frame clones only, minus some. The sample records 20,000 to 30,000 clones, 85% to 95% being singletons. Deletions cut 1 base from V and 9 bases from J, with 10 bases between. Germline CDR1 is SGHTS and CDR2 is YDEGEE. The length of the CDR3 is 12 residues. The clonotype was recovered from a human patient who received an intestinal transplant, so some T cells may come from the graft donor. Sample: PBMCs, taken 39 days after intestinal transplant. This rearrangement joins TRBV5-8 to TRBJ1-1; D might be TRBD1 (6 bases). CDR3 residues: CASSLRTAKAFF. Here the CDR3 DNA reads TGTGCCAGCAGCTTGAGGACAGCCAAAGCTTTCTTT.